This passage covers 29 T cell receptor beta chains from one sample sequenced in a study of technical replicates of blood from a handful of donors. Some clones are missing from TCRdb's copy, which holds only in-frame ones; the method was immunoSEQ multiplex PCR. Among under 75,000 clones listed, about 86% were seen once. The sequencing sample was made of PBMCs. The source of these receptors is a human donor in good health. Some clones in this sample may be carry-over from other donors' samples.

The chain has TRBV7-2 and TRBJ1-3, with 7 bases lining up with TRBD1. CDR1 and CDR2 (germline): SGHTA, FQGNSA. The trim removed 5 bases at V and 0 bases at J, leaving 7 bases unmatched. This CDR3 is 16 amino acids long. The CDR3 DNA is TGTGCCAGCAGCCTCAGGGGGTCGAGCTCTGGAAACACCATATATTTT. Its protein product is CASSLRGSSSGNTIYF.

V usage is TRBV6-1 and J usage is TRBJ2-7; 10 bases fit TRBD2. CDR3 length: 15 amino acids. The germline CDR1 and CDR2 sequences are MNHNS and SASEGT. J lost 2 bases, V lost 6 bases, and 7 bases had no gene match. The chain's CDR3 is CASRTTGLATYEQYF. In DNA form, the CDR3 reads TGTGCCAGCAGGACTACGGGACTAGCGACCTACGAGCAGTACTTC.

This clone was observed once. This sequence joins TRBV4-3 and TRBJ2-6; 11 bases match TRBD1. The ends lost 3 bases at V and 2 bases at J; junction bases unmatched: 6. The CDR3 loop spans 18 amino acids. Germline V lookup: CDR1 LGHNA, CDR2 YSLEER. The CDR3 DNA is TGCGCCAGCAGCCATGAGGACAGGGGGCATCCTGGGGCCAACGTCCTGACTTTC. Translation: CASSHEDRGHPGANVLTF.

The chain links TRBV15 to TRBJ2-5; the match to TRBD2 covers 11 bases. The V and J ends lost 6 bases and 5 bases, in that order; junction bases with no gene match: 8. The CDR3 contains 15 residues. Looked up from germline, CDR1 is LNHNV and CDR2 is YYDKDF (reference sequence). The DNA of the CDR3 is TGTGCCACCAGGCGACTAGCGGGGTACGGGGAGACCCAGTACTTC. It specifies CATRRLAGYGETQYF.

The chain recombines TRBV5-4 with TRBJ2-1; tentative D call: TRBD2 (5 bases). Germline-derived CDR1 and CDR2 are SGHNT and YYREEE (reference sequence). This CDR3 has 15 amino acids. Trimming removed 3 bases from V and 8 bases from J, with 18 bases in between. The CDR3 spells CASSSPGSALHEQFF. CDR3 coding DNA: TGTGCCAGCAGCTCACCGGGGTCCGCGTTGCATGAGCAGTTCTTC.

This chain connects TRBV29-1 to TRBJ2-1, with 7 nucleotides matching TRBD2. The length of the CDR3 is 14 residues. J gave up 6 bases and V 6 bases, and 11 bases lay outside the gene matches. Germline CDR1 and CDR2: SQVTM and ANQGSEA. The CDR3 DNA reads TGCAGCGTGACTAACGGGGAGGGTTTCAATGAGCAGTTCTTC. Its protein is CSVTNGEGFNEQFF.

The chain employs TRBV5-6 and TRBJ2-1; D unresolved. There are 15 residues in the CDR3. V dropped 0 bases and J dropped 3 bases, with 10 bases sitting between them. The germline V gene encodes CDR1 SGHDT and CDR2 YYEEEE. The CDR3, as DNA: TGTGCCAGCAGCTTGGGAATAGGCGGCTACAATGAGCAGTTCTTC. Its protein is CASSLGIGGYNEQFF. The complete variable domain, with remaining parts taken from reference TRBV5-6 and TRBJ2-1, reads DAGVTQSPTHLIKTRGQQVTLRCSPKSGHDTVSWYQQALGQGPQFIFQYYEEEERQRGNFPDRFSGHQFPNYSSELNVNALLLGDSALYLCASSLGIGGYNEQFFGPGTRLTVL.

V is TRBV7-8 and J is TRBJ1-3; D remains unclear. The germline V gene has CDR1 SGHVS and CDR2 FQNEAQ. The ends were cut back, 0 bases at V and 4 bases at J, with 16 bases in the middle. This CDR3 has 17 residues. The CDR3 sequence: CASSLASGRILGNTIYF. CDR3 DNA: TGTGCCAGCAGCTTAGCCTCCGGCAGGATACTCGGAAACACCATATATTTT.

This clone was counted between two and nine times. This sequence joins TRBV7-2 and TRBJ2-3, with 9 bases aligning to TRBD2. Germline CDR1 reads SGHTA; CDR2 reads FQGNSA. The CDR3 extends over 17 amino acids. The ends lost 3 bases at V and 4 bases at J; junction bases unmatched: 11. CDR3 sequence (DNA): TGTGCCAGCAGCTTCTTATCTGCGGGGGGGCGCTCAGATACGCAGTATTTT. This gives the protein CASSFLSAGGRSDTQYF.

The gene calls are TRBV4-2 and TRBJ2-5, with TRBD2 matching over 10 bases. Germline V lookup: CDR1 LGHNA, CDR2 YNFKEQ. V trimming: 0 bases; J trimming: 4 bases; junction bases outside the gene matches: 8. This CDR3 spans 17 amino acids. In DNA form, the CDR3 reads TGTGCCAGCAGCCAAGAACCGGGGATAGCGGGAGGAGAGACCCAGTACTTC. Protein sequence: CASSQEPGIAGGETQYF.

The J gene is TRBJ1-1, the V gene TRBV9; unclear D gene. Germline V gene data show CDR1 as SGDLS and CDR2 as YYNGEE. Trimming took off 1 base at V and 0 bases at J, with 4 bases between the two ends. This CDR3 region has 13 residues. CDR3 coding DNA: TGTGCCAGCAGCGTAACGGTGAACACTGAAGCTTTCTTT. Protein sequence: CASSVTVNTEAFF.

The V gene is TRBV7-2, the J gene TRBJ2-5; 10 nucleotides line up with TRBD2. This CDR3 has 15 amino acids. In germline, CDR1 is SGHTA, CDR2 FQGNSA. Trimming removed 1 base from V and 5 bases from J; junction bases left unmatched: 4. CDR3 residues: CASSLVAGGWETQYF. As DNA, the CDR3 is TGTGCCAGCAGCTTAGTAGCGGGGGGTTGGGAGACCCAGTACTTC.

The J gene is TRBJ2-1, the V gene TRBV21-1; the table's TRBD2 call for D was not verified on the DNA. TRBV21-1 is designated a pseudogene. The CDR3 has 14 residues. The CDR3 DNA is TGTGCCAGCAGCTACCCTTTGATGGGAGGGTTTAGGTTCTTC. It is translated as CASSYPLMGGFRFF.

By share, this clone ranks as medium-sized. The rearrangement links TRBV25-1 to TRBJ2-7; D ambiguous. The CDR3 loop spans 12 amino acids. Germline V lookup: CDR1 MGHDK, CDR2 SYGVNS. Trimming left V 1 base short and J 7 bases short, with 8 bases between. The CDR3 DNA reads as TGTGCCAGCAGTGAATGGGCAGGAGAGCAGTACTTC. It yields the protein CASSEWAGEQYF.

The J gene is TRBJ2-4, the V gene TRBV9; TRBD2 is a possible D gene (5 bases). The CDR3 has 14 amino acids. The germline CDR1 and CDR2 sequences are SGDLS and YYNGEE. Trimming left V 4 bases short and J 8 bases short, with 16 bases between. The CDR3 DNA reads as TGTGCCAGCAGCAGAGCGGATGGGATGGACATTCAGTACTTC. It translates to CASSRADGMDIQYF.

J is TRBJ1-2 and V is TRBV5-5, with D hard to call. Germline CDR1 and CDR2: SGHKS and YYEKEE (reference sequence). This CDR3 region has 13 residues. Trimming took 4 bases from V and 2 from J, leaving 9 bases between them. The CDR3 region is CASSTQLNYGYTF. CDR3 bases: TGTGCCAGCAGCACACAGTTAAACTATGGCTACACCTTC. The variable domain in full, completed from reference TRBV5-5 and TRBJ1-2, reads DAGVTQSPTHLIKTRGQQVTLRCSPISGHKSVSWYQQVLGQGPQFIFQYYEKEERGRGNFPDRFSARQFPNYSSELNVNALLLGDSALYLCASSTQLNYGYTFGSGTRLTVV.

This sequence joins TRBV7-9 and TRBJ2-7, with TRBD2 matching 12 bases. Trimming took 4 bases from V and 5 from J; bases not matched to a gene: 3. This CDR3 is 14 amino acids long. The germline CDR1 and CDR2 sequences are SEHNR and FQNEAQ (reference sequence). CDR3: CASSSSGGADEQYF. In DNA form, the CDR3 reads TGTGCCAGCAGCTCTAGCGGGGGGGCTGACGAGCAGTACTTC.

This clone was picked up one time. The CDR3 DNA sequence: TGTGCCAGCAGCTTAAACGGCAGGGGTACCTACAATGAGCAGTTCTTC. Translated, it gives CASSLNGRGTYNEQFF. This sequence joins TRBV7-3 and TRBJ2-1, with a possible D match to TRBD1 (6 bases). Germline assignment: CDR1 SGHTA and CDR2 FQGTGA. With 1 base removed from V and 2 bases from J, the gap between germline ends came to 12 bases. CDR3 size: 16 residues.

CDR3 DNA: TGCAGTGCCAGGGTCCAAGAGACCCAGTACTTC. Translation gives CSARVQETQYF. This chain links TRBV20-1 with TRBJ2-5, with D perhaps matching TRBD1 (5 bases). V was trimmed by 6 bases and J by 1 base, leaving 6 bases between them. Germline lookup yields CDR1 DFQATT and CDR2 SNEGSKA (reference sequence). The CDR3 has 11 amino acids.

In its sample, this clone was seen once. The chain joins TRBV2 to TRBJ2-1, with TRBD1 identical over 9 bases. The CDR3 loop spans 14 amino acids. J lost 0 bases, V lost 6 bases, and 0 bases had no gene match. The germline V gene encodes CDR1 SNHLY and CDR2 FYNNEI. CDR3 loop: CASRGQGSYNEQFF. CDR3 bases: TGTGCCAGCAGGGGACAGGGCTCCTACAATGAGCAGTTCTTC.

The rearrangement uses TRBV10-3 and TRBJ1-1; the D gene is possibly TRBD1 (5 bases). Germline values: CDR1 ENHRY, CDR2 SYGVKD. The CDR3 length is 13 residues. Trimming cost V 6 bases and J 10 bases, with 18 bases left between them. CDR3 nucleotides: TGTGCCATCAGGCGGGACGACGATACTCGAGCTTTCTTT. It translates to CAIRRDDDTRAFF.

The chain recombines TRBV18 with TRBJ1-1; possibly TRBD1 for D (6 bases). Germline loops: CDR1 KGHSH, CDR2 LQKENI. Trimming shortened V by 4 bases and J by 5 bases, and 11 bases separated the two germline ends. This CDR3 comprises 13 residues. CDR3 in amino acids: CASSQGGRTEAFF. The DNA of the CDR3 is TGTGCCAGCTCACAAGGGGGAAGGACTGAAGCTTTCTTT.

The CDR3 nucleotides read TGTGCCAGCAGCCAGGAGGGACTAGCGGGTTCCTACGAGCAGTACTTC. It codes for CASSQEGLAGSYEQYF. The chain has TRBV4-2 and TRBJ2-7; 12 bases agree with TRBD2. The junction had 4 bases not matched to a gene; V was cut back by 3 bases and J by 1 base. The CDR3 has 16 amino acids. Germline loops: CDR1 LGHNA, CDR2 YNFKEQ.

V and J are TRBV2 and TRBJ1-2, with 7 positions matching TRBD1. CDR1 is SNHLY, CDR2 FYNNEI, per germline. The CDR3 is 13 amino acids. The junction had 6 bases not matched to a gene; V was cut back by 7 bases and J by 4 bases. In DNA, the CDR3 is TGTGCCAGCACTTTGGGACAGACCTATGGCTACACCTTC. Its translation is CASTLGQTYGYTF.

CDR3 sequence: CASSPSENTEAFF. CDR3 in DNA: TGTGCCAGCAGCCCCTCAGAGAACACTGAAGCTTTCTTT. This chain links TRBV7-2 with TRBJ1-1; no reliable D call. Germline loops: CDR1 SGHTA, CDR2 FQGNSA. The CDR3 loop spans 13 amino acids. Trimming removed 5 bases from V and 1 base from J, with 8 bases in between.

The V and J genes are TRBV7-8 and TRBJ2-5; D not certain. The length of the CDR3 is 16 residues. V gave up 5 bases and J gave up 0 bases, with 16 bases separating them. Germline V gene sequence: CDR1 SGHVS, CDR2 FQNEAQ. Here the CDR3 DNA reads TGTGCCAGCAGCAGCCCAGGCCACCCGAACCAAGAGACCCAGTACTTC. Protein product: CASSSPGHPNQETQYF.

The gene calls are TRBV7-9 and TRBJ2-5; 7 positions match TRBD1. This CDR3 contains 15 residues. The germline V gene encodes CDR1 SEHNR and CDR2 FQNEAQ (reference sequence). V dropped 5 bases and J dropped 5; count of bases not matched to a gene: 11. CDR3 sequence reads: CASSHRDSAPETQYF. In DNA form, the CDR3 reads TGTGCCAGCAGCCACCGGGACAGCGCCCCGGAGACCCAGTACTTC.

The CDR3 bases are TGTGCCTGGAGCCCCCAGGGTAATTCACCCCTCCACTTT. Protein: CAWSPQGNSPLHF. This chain joins TRBV30 and TRBJ1-6, with D possibly being TRBD1 (5 bases). V was clipped by 3 bases and J by 6 bases, with 9 bases between them. Germline V CDR1 and CDR2: GTSNPN, SVGIG (reference sequence). This CDR3 is 13 amino acids long.

This chain links TRBV4-2 with TRBJ2-6; TRBD2 matches at 10 bases. The CDR3 has 19 amino acids. With 2 bases clipped from V and 2 bases from J, the junction kept 9 bases outside the gene matches. Looked up from germline, CDR1 is LGHNA and CDR2 is YNFKEQ. This CDR3 is CASSQRGTSEIAGANVLTF. The CDR3 nucleotides read TGTGCCAGCAGCCAACGAGGGACTAGCGAAATCGCTGGGGCCAACGTCCTGACTTTC.